This T cell receptor beta chain emerged from a study of CD8+ T cells in alopecia areata (dated by TCRdb to the late 2010s). Looking at the study overall: Treated patients were enrolled in an open-label pilot trial of oral tofacitinib at 5 to 10 mg twice daily for moderate-to-severe alopecia areata. Patients stayed on tofacitinib for 6 to 18 months and then had 6 months of follow-up off drug so that delayed response and recurrence could be assessed. The study used high-throughput TCRbeta sequencing to examine T cell clonal expansion in alopecia areata, in both the C3H/HeJ mouse model and human patients. In humans, TCRbeta sequencing was performed on scalp tissue and on sorted CD4+ and CD8+ peripheral blood T cells from healthy controls and from patients with patchy or totalis/universalis alopecia areata. Biopsies were taken from tofacitinib-treated patients at baseline and again at 4 and 24 weeks into treatment, and several of those patients also had a later scalp biopsy. Clonality in the scalp was compared among normal scalp (n=4), patchy alopecia areata scalp (n=8), and alopecia totalis/universalis scalp (n=8). RNA was obtained with the PAXgene miRNA kit for fixed scalp, the miRNeasy kit for PBMCs, and the RNeasy kit for mouse skin. TCRbeta CDR3 regions were amplified by immunoSEQ multiplex PCR with 35 Vbeta forward and 13 Jbeta reverse primers.

The CDR3, from cysteine to phenylalanine, totals 14 residues. Only the CDR3 DNA stays, 42 bases, in frame from base 1. The germline V gene (reference sequence) supplies CDR1 LNHDA and CDR2 SQIVND. V trim: 4 bases; J trim: 7 bases; unmatched bases: 6. The investigation overall reported the following: Compared with mice, TCR sequences shared between patients were less clear, possibly partly because of HLA diversity across the patient population. Higher clonality and more expanded CD8+ clones were observed in lesional scalp than in normal scalp, particularly in alopecia totalis/universalis, a finding suggestive of antigenic drive. Resident alphabeta T cells in normal human skin are also sequenced, complicating scalp TCR repertoire analysis, unlike mouse skin dominated by gammadelta T cells.

The label giving this sample's time point can be read as: baseline before oral tofacitinib. Lesional scalp punch biopsies and peripheral blood were collected from alopecia areata patients. PBMCs were separated by density centrifugation and stained for CD3, CD4 and CD8, after which CD4+ and CD8+ T cells were sorted on a FACSAria. This clone showed up just a few times. No cognate antigen has been identified for it. Base-call qualities are not available, and no considerably larger clone is one nucleotide away. Libraries were built with the immunoSEQ multiplex PCR assay. RNA was extracted from all samples and reverse transcribed into cDNA as template for TCR sequencing. First-strand cDNA was synthesized using SuperScript III with a 2:1 mix of oligo-dT and random hexamers. A synthetic immune receptor repertoire was used to gauge amplification bias, and whatever bias remained was removed computationally. The published analysis was carried out like this. Raw reads were preprocessed for error removal, and CDR3 was defined according to IMGT conventions as running from the conserved cysteine to phenylalanine. Clonality was calculated as 1 minus Shannon entropy normalized by log2 of the number of productive unique TCRs. Scalp TCRbeta sequences were cross-referenced with sorted blood CD4 and CD8 repertoires so that the CD4 or CD8 identity of scalp clones could be inferred. TCRdb's version of the immuneACCESS table is confined to in-frame rearrangements and falls short of the full clone set. An unresolved V gene accounts for under half of the shortfall where checked; the remainder is of unknown origin. Clonal size and the V and J genes are those of that table, whereas D and trimming came from the DNA. In all, the sample holds about 130,000 clones, and around 50% of those were seen once. In total, the top ten clones hold roughly 4.3% of the sample.

The source is a human donor with alopecia areata. The input for sequencing was CD4+ T cells sorted from blood, taken at week 0. The chain is encoded by TRBV19 joined to TRBJ1-5; the junction holds 8 bases that match TRBD1. In nucleotides, the sequence is TGTGCCAGTAGTACAGGGGGCTTATGGCAGCCCCAGCATTTT. Its translation reads: CASSTGGLWQPQHF.